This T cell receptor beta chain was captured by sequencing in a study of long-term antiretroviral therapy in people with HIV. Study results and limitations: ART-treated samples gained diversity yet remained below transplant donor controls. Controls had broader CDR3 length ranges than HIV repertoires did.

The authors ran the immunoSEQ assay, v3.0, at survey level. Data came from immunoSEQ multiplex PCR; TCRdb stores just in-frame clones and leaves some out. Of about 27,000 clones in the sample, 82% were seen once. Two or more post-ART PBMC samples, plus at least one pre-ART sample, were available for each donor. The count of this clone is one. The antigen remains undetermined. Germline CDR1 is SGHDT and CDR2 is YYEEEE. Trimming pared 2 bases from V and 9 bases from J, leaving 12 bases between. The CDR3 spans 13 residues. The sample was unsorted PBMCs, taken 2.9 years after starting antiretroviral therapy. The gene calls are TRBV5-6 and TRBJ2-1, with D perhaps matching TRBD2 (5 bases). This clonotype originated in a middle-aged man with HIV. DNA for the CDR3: TGTGCCAGCAGCTTTGGCCTAGAGGGTGAGCAGTTCTTC. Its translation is CASSFGLEGEQFF.